This entry describes one TCR beta chain. Antigen unknown. Sequence at one end of the junction differs from germline and may be a read error. The data belong to a study of tumor-infiltrating lymphocytes in primary liver carcinoma. Using a constant-region primer together with ProtoScript II reverse transcriptase, TCR beta cDNA was made from about 490 ng of total RNA. Construction of TCR beta libraries relied on three successive nested multiplex PCR rounds employing slightly modified ARM-PCR. Researchers ran the first two PCR rounds for approximately 9 cycles each with TRBV1-TRBV30 forward primers and a C-beta reverse primer. TCRdb analysed the multiplex PCR reads with MiXCR anew, one entry per CDR3 protein. The sample includes about 32,000 distinct CDR3 sequences, less than 80% of them seen just once. The study's findings and limits: The 250 largest clones made up significantly more of tumor than blood repertoires (p = 0.039).

Germline-derived CDR1 and CDR2 are LGHNA and YNFKEQ. The CDR3 is 18 amino acids. Unsorted bulk tissue (about 18-32 mg) underwent RNA and DNA co-extraction. Those sampled were patients whose primary liver carcinoma was treated by surgical resection. The TCR sequence derives from a man aged 35-49 years with primary liver carcinoma and hepatitis B virus infection. The chain couples TRBV4-2 to TRBJ2-3, with TRBD2 identical over 10 bases. Material: liver tumor tissue from sampling region 5. The subset denotes: tumor region T5, tumor centre. CDR3: CTSSQVVLLAGATDTHYF. DNA of the CDR3: TGTACCAGCAGCCAAGTGGTGCTTCTAGCGGGAGCGACAGATACGCACTATTTT.